This entry concerns a single T cell receptor (beta chain). The V segment lost 7 bases and the J segment 0 bases; nucleotides outside the gene matches: 13. The length of the CDR3 is 17 residues. CDR1 is GTSNPN and CDR2 is SVGIG in the germline V gene (reference sequence). In the original workflow: Counts of nucleated cells, estimated from reference gene primer amplification, were obtained. The table came from immunoSEQ multiplex PCR; TCRdb's copy has only in-frame clones and leaves some out. From that table come the V and J calls and clone size; the DNA was used to work out D and trimming. The sample carries 350,000 or so clones, about 86% recorded once. The data originate from a study of blood T cell repertoires in COVID-19. Study summary: The United States, Italy and Spain provided the acute and convalescent COVID-19 samples.

Input material: peripheral blood. The TCR sequence derives from a man in his thirties or forties with active or convalescent COVID-19. The rearrangement uses TRBV30 and TRBJ2-4, with TRBD2 identical over 9 bases. The CDR3: CASPPLAGALAKNIQYF. Written as DNA, the CDR3 is TGTGCCTCCCCACCCTTAGCGGGAGCGCTAGCCAAAAACATTCAGTACTTC.